The next 9 T cell receptor beta chains were all read from a single sample in a study of T cells in Graves' hyperthyroidism and ophthalmopathy. TCR beta CDR3 regions were amplified from RNA transcripts. When the TCR CDR3 underwent first-round RT-PCR, the HTBI primer set was used. TCRdb itself ran the multiplex PCR reads through MiXCR, one entry per CDR3 protein. The sample gives around 300,000 distinct CDR3 sequences, around 20% of which show up once; approximately 60% is in the top ten. The sample taken for sequencing was blood. The receptors come from a man aged 30 to 45 with Graves' ophthalmopathy.

The V and J genes are TRBV18 and TRBJ2-2; TRBD2 is a possible D gene (6 bases). The V end was cut by 6 bases, the J end by 5 bases, with 10 bases between. This CDR3 is 13 amino acids long. CDR1 is KGHSH, CDR2 LQKENI, per germline. The CDR3 sequence: CASSAGLTGELFF. The CDR3 region has the DNA TGTGCCAGCTCGGCGGGGCTTACCGGGGAGCTGTTTTTT.

This chain uses TRBV7-6 with TRBJ2-6; D possibly corresponds to TRBD2 (6 bases). There are 15 residues in the CDR3. V lost 4 bases and J lost 2, with 9 bases in between. The germline gives CDR1 SGHVS, CDR2 FNYEAQ. DNA for the CDR3: TGTGCCAGCAGCTCCGGGAGCCCTGGGGCCAACGTCCTGACTTTC. Amino acid sequence: CASSSGSPGANVLTF.

The J gene is TRBJ2-2, the V gene TRBV6-5; the match to TRBD2 covers 7 bases. With V trimmed by 0 bases and J by 1 base, 5 bases remained unmatched. The CDR3 runs 17 residues. The germline gives CDR1 MNHEY, CDR2 SVGAGI. CDR3 DNA: TGTGCCAGCAGTTACTCATTGGGGGAGGGGAACACCGGGGAGCTGTTTTTT. This translates into CASSYSLGEGNTGELFF.

A few counts support this clonotype. The gene calls are TRBV28 and TRBJ1-5; D is undetermined. Germline lookup yields CDR1 MDHEN and CDR2 SYDVKM. The V and J ends lost 4 bases and 5 bases respectively, with 9 bases between them. The CDR3 runs to 13 residues. The CDR3 sequence is CASSSQPYQPQHF. CDR3 DNA sequence: TGTGCCAGCAGTTCCCAGCCATATCAGCCCCAGCATTTT.

This chain uses TRBV28 with TRBJ1-4; 9 bases are a match to TRBD1. Germline assignment: CDR1 MDHEN and CDR2 SYDVKM. The J segment lost 8 bases and the V segment lost 4 bases, leaving 5 bases of the junction unmatched. The CDR3 totals 14 residues. CDR3 sequence (DNA): TGTGCCAGCAGTTCCACAGGGGGCGGCGAAAAACTGTTTTTT. Translation gives CASSSTGGGEKLFF. The full variable domain, with the rest looked up from reference TRBV28 and TRBJ1-4, is DVKVTQSSRYLVKRTGEKVFLECVQDMDHENMFWYRQDPGLGLRLIYFSYDVKMKEKGDIPEGYSVSREKKERFSLILESASTNQTSMYLCASSSTGGGEKLFFGSGTQLSVL.

This clonotype was observed a few times. The V and J genes are TRBV7-9 and TRBJ2-7; the match to TRBD1 covers 7 bases. The V and J ends lost 11 bases and 4 bases, in that order; junction bases with no gene match: 8. The CDR3 contains 12 residues. CDR1 and CDR2 from the germline V gene are SEHNR and FQNEAQ (reference sequence). CDR3 loop: CAGEDRTYEQYF. The CDR3, as DNA: TGTGCCGGCGAGGACAGGACTTACGAGCAGTACTTC.

The CDR3 region is CASSDGNPGTSNQPQHF. The CDR3 nucleotides read TGTGCCAGTAGCGACGGTAATCCCGGGACTAGCAATCAGCCCCAGCATTTT. This chain connects TRBV19 to TRBJ1-5; perhaps TRBD1 as D (5 bases). Trimming left V 6 bases short and J 0 bases short, with 18 bases between. In germline, CDR1 is LNHDA, CDR2 SQIVND (reference sequence). CDR3 length: 17 amino acids.

This clonotype was observed many times. The chain couples TRBV7-9 to TRBJ2-3; D gene ambiguous. This CDR3 has 15 residues. V lost 3 bases and J lost 3, with 13 bases in between. Germline V gene lookup returns CDR1 SEHNR and CDR2 FQNEAQ (reference sequence). This CDR3 reads CASSFSRSSTDTQYF. CDR3 nucleotides: TGTGCCAGCAGCTTTTCTAGGAGTTCGACAGATACGCAGTATTTT.

The sample holds many counts of this clonotype. The chain's CDR3 is CSARPAEIEQYF. CDR3 in DNA: TGCAGTGCTAGACCAGCGGAGATTGAGCAGTACTTC. The chain links TRBV20-1 to TRBJ2-7; tentative D call: TRBD2 (5 bases). CDR1 is DFQATT and CDR2 is SNEGSKA in the germline V gene (reference sequence). The CDR3 has 12 residues. The ends were cut back, 2 bases at V and 7 bases at J, with 12 bases in the middle.